This is a list of T cell receptor beta chains from one sample in a study of T cells after somatic rescue of genetic block. Here immunoSEQ multiplex PCR was the method, and the copy in TCRdb shows in-frame clones only, minus some. The sample includes tens of thousands of clones, roughly 96% seen only once; the top ten take 0.075% to 0.095%. Sequenced material: peripheral blood mononuclear cells (PBMCs). These receptors were taken from a child less than two years old. CDR3s include the opening cysteine and the closing phenylalanine or tryptophan.

cdr3_length j_call v_call cdr3_aa
15 TRBJ2-1 TRBV5-1 CASSWGLGPYNEQFF
15 TRBJ2-1 TRBV5-1 CASSFGLADYNEQFF
13 TRBJ2-7 TRBV30 CAWSVHGRGEQYF
17 TRBJ1-4 TRBV2 CASSEEEDRATNEKLFF
15 TRBJ1-2 TRBV5-6 CASSFPDRVGYGYTF
12 TRBJ1-2 TRBV6-1 CASRDSIYGYTF
18 TRBJ2-6 TRBV21-1 CASSPQVTGAAGANVLTF
13 TRBJ2-7 TRBV7-9 CASSGLAAYEQYF
17 TRBJ2-2 TRBV6-4 CASSDRVLPANTGELFF
15 TRBJ2-1 TRBV4-1 CASSPSGSSYNEQFF
16 TRBJ2-1 TRBV5-1 CASSLELAGSYNEQFF
16 TRBJ1-1 TRBV5-1 CASSLGLTGGRTEAFF
16 TRBJ2-6 TRBV7-9 CASSFWGSGGANVLTF
18 TRBJ2-1 TRBV13 CASSGRIYGGPSYNEQFF
15 TRBJ2-7 TRBV6-1 CASRPGQGAAYEQYF
13 TRBJ2-7 TRBV27 CASRGGGINEQYF